This TCR beta chain originates from a study of response to subunit inactivated influenza vaccine. With regard to this clonotype: Its antigen is still unknown.

TCRdb passed the RT-PCR reads through MiXCR, listing each CDR3 protein once. The data hold 750,000 to 850,000 distinct CDR3 sequences, with less than 20% observed a single time. Study-wide results and caveats: That few new T cells are recruited by each seasonal influenza vaccination was the authors' suggestion.

V shed 0 bases and J 3 bases; nucleotides not matched to a gene: 6. The CDR3 covers 18 residues. Looked up from germline, CDR1 is SNHLY and CDR2 is FYNNEI. Specimen: PBMCs from blood, collected more than 4 days after vaccination. This clonotype originated in a man aged 50-60 years who received an inactivated influenza vaccine. The rearrangement uses TRBV2 and TRBJ2-3; TRBD2 matches 13 bases. The DNA for the CDR3 is TGTGCCAGCAGTGAAGCGCGGTTGGGACTAGCGGGGACAGATACGCAGTATTTT. As protein: CASSEARLGLAGTDTQYF.